This TCR beta chain was found in a study of blood T cell repertoires in COVID-19. This clone was seen only once. Repertoires were generated with immunoSEQ multiplex PCR, while TCRdb's copy carries only in-frame clones and drops some. The table shows 110,000 to 150,000 clones, with around 80% occurring only once. Trimming removed 7 bases from V and 2 bases from J, with 21 bases in between. The germline V gene has CDR1 SGDLS and CDR2 YYNGEE. The CDR3 is 16 amino acids. The material sequenced was PBMCs or T cells enriched from blood (not recorded which). The rearrangement links TRBV9 to TRBJ2-5, with a weak D call TRBD1 (6 bases). This clonotype was sampled from a woman in her late teens or twenties who had been exposed to COVID-19. CDR3: CASHPGTRDFQETQYF. For the CDR3, the DNA is TGTGCCAGCCACCCCGGGACAAGAGACTTTCAAGAGACCCAGTACTTC.